This T cell receptor beta chain was obtained from a study of blood T cells in healthy people across ages. Across the whole study: About one barcoded TCR beta cDNA was captured per two T cells.

V was trimmed by 3 bases and J by 7 bases, leaving 13 bases between them. This CDR3 spans 14 amino acids. Sample-barcoded 5' priming and a J-beta primer mix drove a second PCR of 7 to 11 cycles. TCRdb redid the calling of the 5' RACE reads with MiXCR, one entry per CDR3 protein. The sample records about 730,000 distinct CDR3 sequences, roughly 45% being singletons. This chain joins TRBV12-3 or TRBV12-4 and TRBJ1-5; no clear D. This clonotype originated in a woman in her sixties or seventies in good health. Sequences were obtained from blood. CDR3 residues: CASSLEVSRQPQHF. As DNA, the CDR3 is TGTGCCAGCAGTTTGGAGGTTAGTAGGCAGCCCCAGCATTTT.